This T cell receptor beta chain was identified in a study of blood T cell repertoires in COVID-19. Study-level background: Some COVID-19 samples were acute and others convalescent; all came from the United States, Italy and Spain. PBMCs, B-cell-depleted T cells, or T cells were the source of the cDNA or gDNA that made up the material.

Followed longitudinally, the Seattle patients had been enrolled during active infection. Authors' analysis steps: Amplified reference gene primers provided the basis for estimating nucleated cell counts. Using immunoSEQ multiplex PCR, the repertoire was profiled, and TCRdb retains in-frame clones only, with some absent. V, J and clone size are those of that table, while D and trimming were read from the DNA. The sample lists 300,000 to 350,000 clones, approximately 89% occurring once. Sequencing used peripheral blood. The TCR sequence derives from a woman aged 55-70 years with COVID-19, enrolled during active disease.

CDR3 bases: TGTGCCAGCAGCCCTCGTGAGAAGCAGGGATTAGCTGGCTACACCTTC. This gives the protein CASSPREKQGLAGYTF. The chain carries TRBV7-9 and TRBJ1-2; perhaps TRBD1 as D (5 bases). Trimming pared 5 bases from V and 7 bases from J, leaving 23 bases between. Germline loops: CDR1 SEHNR, CDR2 FQNEAQ (reference sequence). This CDR3 is built from 16 residues. The whole variable domain, remainder taken from reference TRBV7-9 and TRBJ1-2, is DTGVSQNPRHKITKRGQNVTFRCDPISEHNRLYWYRQTLGQGPEFLTYFQNEAQLEKSRLLSDRFSAERPKGSFSTLEIQRTEQGDSAMYLCASSPREKQGLAGYTFGSGTRLTVV.